A selection of T cell receptor beta chains follows, all from one sample in a study of T cell responses to AZD1222 COVID-19 vaccine. The method was immunoSEQ multiplex PCR; TCRdb's version includes in-frame clones alone and lacks a portion of them. Of over 100,000 clones in the sample, roughly nine tenths were seen once. Source: peripheral blood, taken on day 0 of AZD1222 vaccination. These TCRs come from an adult in good health. Each CDR3 is given with its conserved first and last residue. The D gene is left open where the match is weak. Size values are once, few and many counts, or a class for expanded clones, and some rows have none.

D gene	V gene	clone size	J gene	CDR3 DNA	CDR3 protein
-	TRBV28	-	TRBJ1-5	TGTGCCAGCAGTTTCGTGGGAGGAAGCAATCAGCCCCAGCATTTT	CASSFVGGSNQPQHF
-	TRBV4-2	-	TRBJ2-1	TGTGCCAGCAGCCAAGAGCTGACAGCCTACAATGAGCAGTTCTTC	CASSQELTAYNEQFF
TRBD1	TRBV7-8	-	TRBJ1-4	TGTGCCGGCAGCTTGGACAGGGGGCCTGAAAAACTGTTTTTT	CAGSLDRGPEKLFF
TRBD1	TRBV30	once	TRBJ2-1	TGTGCCTGGAGTGTAGGGACAGGGCACAATGAGCAGTTCTTC	CAWSVGTGHNEQFF
-	TRBV10-3	-	TRBJ1-5	TGTGCCATCAGTGAGTGGAATCAGCCCCAGCATTTT	CAISEWNQPQHF
-	TRBV11-2	-	TRBJ1-4	TGTGCCAGCAGCAATGGGTTGGCAGCCGTTCCCGAAAAACTGTTTTTT	CASSNGLAAVPEKLFF
TRBD1	TRBV29-1	-	TRBJ2-1	TGCAGCGTGGGACAGGGGAGGGCATACAATGAGCAGTTCTTC	CSVGQGRAYNEQFF
TRBD2	TRBV5-1	-	TRBJ2-1	TGCGCCAGCAGCCAGGGACTAGCGGGAGACAATGAGCAGTTCTTC	CASSQGLAGDNEQFF
TRBD1	TRBV2	-	TRBJ1-1	TGTGCCAGCAGCCCCGTAGGGGGCGTTGAAGCTTTCTTT	CASSPVGGVEAFF
TRBD2	TRBV3-1/TRBV3-2	-	TRBJ2-7	TGTGCCAGCAGCCCTCGTGGGGGGAGGGCCTCCTACGAGCAGTACTTC	CASSPRGGRASYEQYF
-	TRBV10-1	-	TRBJ2-7	TGCGCCAGCACCAGAGGCGGAGCGCTGGACGAGCAGTACTTC	CASTRGGALDEQYF
-	TRBV7-9	-	TRBJ1-4	TGTGCCAGCAGCTTATCGTCCGGAAAAGAAAAACTGTTTTTT	CASSLSSGKEKLFF
-	TRBV19	-	TRBJ1-5	TGTGCCAGTAGTATAATCCGGACAGTTAGCAATCAGCCCCAGCATTTT	CASSIIRTVSNQPQHF
-	TRBV6-2/TRBV6-3	-	TRBJ1-2	TGTGCCAGCAGTTACCCGCAGTATGGCTACACCTTC	CASSYPQYGYTF
TRBD1	TRBV19	-	TRBJ1-6	TGTGCCAGTAGTCCCCAGGGGGCTAATTCACCCCTCCACTTT	CASSPQGANSPLHF
-	TRBV19	-	TRBJ1-5	TGTGCCAGTCGAACCACCCCGGGCGGAGGTAATCAGCCCCAGCATTTT	CASRTTPGGGNQPQHF
-	TRBV2	-	TRBJ1-5	TGTGCCAGCAGTCGGGACTGTAGCAATCAGCCCCAGCATTTT	CASSRDCSNQPQHF
TRBD2	TRBV28	-	TRBJ2-5	TGTGCCAGCAGTCGTACCCGTGCGGGAGGCTCCCAAGAGACCCAGTACTTC	CASSRTRAGGSQETQYF